This T cell receptor beta chain is drawn from a study of blood T cell repertoires in COVID-19. TCRdb's table, derived via immunoSEQ multiplex PCR, lists solely in-frame clones and lacks some. This table has more than 90,000 clones, 87% appearing once. What was sequenced was peripheral blood. The sequence was collected from a human donor in a cohort sampled during active COVID-19.

The DNA for the CDR3 is TGTGCCAGTCTAAGTACTGGGGCCAACGTCCTGACTTTC. Its translation: CASLSTGANVLTF. The genes are TRBV6-5 and TRBJ2-6; D is uncertain. The V end was cut by 9 bases, the J end by 2 bases, with 8 bases between. The CDR3 spans 13 residues. Germline-derived CDR1 and CDR2 are MNHEY and SVGAGI.